The next 18 T cell receptor beta chains were all read from a single sample in a study of blood T cell repertoires in COVID-19. Sequencing used immunoSEQ multiplex PCR; TCRdb keeps in-frame clones, though not all of them. Of about 25,000 clones listed, about 91% are singletons. The specimen was peripheral blood. The receptors here all came from a human donor in a cohort sampled during active COVID-19.

For the CDR3, the DNA is TGTGCCAGCGGACTAGCGGGAGCGTCGGGCACCGGGGAGCTGTTTTTT. This codes for CASGLAGASGTGELFF. The J gene is TRBJ2-2, the V gene TRBV28; 13 bases map to TRBD2. CDR3 length equals 16 residues. V gave up 8 bases and J gave up 4 bases; unmatched junction bases: 7. Germline assignment: CDR1 MDHEN and CDR2 SYDVKM.

The chain carries TRBV5-1 and TRBJ2-7; 7 positions match TRBD1. The CDR3 has 17 amino acids. The J segment lost 3 bases and the V segment lost 1 base, leaving 13 bases of the junction unmatched. Germline CDR1 SGHRS, CDR2 YFSETQ. DNA for the CDR3: TGCGCCAGCAGCTTGAATTGGGGCCCGCAGGGGGTCTACGAGCAGTACTTC. Amino acid sequence: CASSLNWGPQGVYEQYF.

V usage is TRBV7-6 and J usage is TRBJ2-3; 8 bases match TRBD1. Germline V gene data show CDR1 as SGHVS and CDR2 as FNYEAQ. This CDR3 region has 16 residues. V lost 6 bases, J lost 4 bases, and 12 bases stayed unmatched. CDR3 in DNA: TGTGCCAGCAGACCAGACAGGGGAATTTTGCCAGATACGCAGTATTTT. Its translation is CASRPDRGILPDTQYF.

V gene TRBV6-5 combines with J gene TRBJ2-5; TRBD1 is a possible D gene (5 bases). Germline-derived CDR1 and CDR2 are MNHEY and SVGAGI. The CDR3 is 13 residues long. V shed 8 bases and J shed 1 base, with 11 bases lying between them. CDR3 bases: TGTGCCAGCCCTGATAGGGGCCAAGAGACCCAGTACTTC. It translates to CASPDRGQETQYF.

The chain carries TRBV10-3 and TRBJ2-3, with a tentative D call TRBD2 (7 bases). The CDR3 contains 15 residues. V lost 4 bases, J lost 3 bases, and 14 bases lay in between. CDR1 and CDR2 (germline): ENHRY, SYGVKD. CDR3: CAISVGGGGTDTQYF. DNA of the CDR3: TGTGCCATCAGTGTGGGGGGAGGGGGGACAGATACGCAGTATTTT.

The rearrangement uses TRBV5-1 and TRBJ2-7, with TRBD1 identical over 7 bases. The CDR3 runs 15 residues. CDR1 and CDR2 (germline): SGHRS, YFSETQ. V dropped 0 bases and J dropped 2; count of bases not matched to a gene: 5. The CDR3 nucleotides read TGCGCCAGCAGCTTGGATGGTCAGGGGGCCTACGAGCAGTACTTC. Residues: CASSLDGQGAYEQYF.

The rearrangement uses TRBV6-6 and TRBJ2-1; TRBD2 matches at 9 bases. CDR3 size: 15 residues. CDR1 is MNHNY, CDR2 SVGAGI, per germline (reference sequence). V was pared by 6 bases and J by 3 bases, with 6 bases of the junction left unmatched. Written as DNA, the CDR3 is TGTGCCAGCAGCCGCGGGAGGGCCAACTACAATGAGCAGTTCTTC. Translating it yields CASSRGRANYNEQFF.

The chain is built from TRBV18 and TRBJ1-4; the D gene is possibly TRBD1 (5 bases). The V end was cut by 3 bases, the J end by 0 bases, with 14 bases between. The CDR3 loop spans 17 amino acids. Germline V gene data show CDR1 as KGHSH and CDR2 as LQKENI. The CDR3 DNA is TGTGCCAGCTCACCCAGTTCGGGACTTGCAACTAATGAAAAACTGTTTTTT. Amino acids: CASSPSSGLATNEKLFF.

The V and J genes are TRBV6-6 and TRBJ2-3, with D hard to call. This CDR3 region has 11 residues. CDR1 is MNHNY and CDR2 is SVGAGI in the germline V gene (reference sequence). V dropped 5 bases and J dropped 7 bases, with 7 bases sitting between them. CDR3 residues: CASSAVNTQYF. The CDR3, as DNA: TGTGCCAGCAGTGCGGTGAATACGCAGTATTTT.

This chain uses TRBV24-1 with TRBJ2-2; maybe TRBD1 (6 bases). The CDR3 is 15 amino acids. V shed 3 bases and J shed 4 bases, with 11 bases lying between them. Per the germline V gene, CDR1 is KGHDR and CDR2 is SFDVKD. Here the CDR3 reads CATSDLGRGTGELFF. CDR3 DNA sequence: TGTGCCACCAGTGATCTCGGCAGGGGCACCGGGGAGCTGTTTTTT.

The rearrangement links TRBV28 to TRBJ1-1; 10 bases match TRBD1. Germline V CDR1 and CDR2: MDHEN, SYDVKM. The CDR3 has 13 residues. With V trimmed by 7 bases and J by 7 bases, 6 bases remained unmatched. In DNA, the CDR3 is TGTGCCAGCATCTCGACAGGGGGCCTTGAAGCTTTCTTT. It yields the protein CASISTGGLEAFF.

The chain joins TRBV5-6 to TRBJ2-2; 8 positions match TRBD2. CDR3 size: 15 residues. Germline CDR1 SGHDT, CDR2 YYEEEE. The V segment lost 2 bases and the J segment 3 bases; nucleotides outside the gene matches: 3. CDR3 in amino acids: CASSFAGGHTGELFF. In DNA, the CDR3 is TGTGCCAGCAGCTTTGCGGGGGGACACACCGGGGAGCTGTTTTTT.

The J gene is TRBJ1-2, the V gene TRBV5-4; 8 nucleotides agree with TRBD1. CDR3 length: 15 residues. CDR1 and CDR2 from the germline V gene are SGHNT and YYREEE (reference sequence). With V trimmed by 4 bases and J by 3 bases, 8 bases remained unmatched. The CDR3 protein is CASSVVDREHYGYTF. CDR3 bases: TGTGCCAGCAGCGTGGTGGACAGGGAGCACTATGGCTACACCTTC.

The rearrangement uses TRBV5-8 and TRBJ2-1; 14 nucleotides line up with TRBD2. V trimming: 4 bases; J trimming: 6 bases; junction bases outside the gene matches: 12. Germline values: CDR1 SGHTS, CDR2 YDEGEE. The CDR3 has 18 amino acids. The CDR3 protein is CASSHRLAGGLVRNEQFF. CDR3 nucleotide sequence: TGTGCCAGCAGCCATCGACTAGCGGGAGGGTTGGTGCGCAATGAGCAGTTCTTC.

The V and J genes are TRBV12-3 or TRBV12-4 and TRBJ1-2; possibly TRBD1 for D (6 bases). This CDR3 has 13 amino acids. V was clipped by 6 bases and J by 5 bases, with 13 bases between them. As DNA, the CDR3 is TGTGCCAGCAGCATCGGACAGAGTTATGGCTACACCTTC. As protein: CASSIGQSYGYTF.

The chain joins TRBV9 to TRBJ2-2; D possibly corresponds to TRBD2 (5 bases). This CDR3 has 15 amino acids. Germline V CDR1 and CDR2: SGDLS, YYNGEE. V gave up 0 bases and J gave up 4 bases, with 10 bases separating them. The CDR3 here is CASSVVGVSTGELFF. The CDR3 coding sequence is TGTGCCAGCAGCGTAGTCGGGGTTAGCACCGGGGAGCTGTTTTTT.

V gene TRBV11-2 combines with J gene TRBJ2-1, with a tentative D call TRBD2 (6 bases). V was trimmed by 1 base and J by 5 bases, leaving 12 bases between them. The germline CDR1 and CDR2 sequences are SGHAT and FQNNGV. The CDR3 extends over 15 amino acids. The CDR3 nucleotides are TGTGCCAGCAGCTTAGGAGGCGGGGTCGACAATGAGCAGTTCTTC. This encodes CASSLGGGVDNEQFF.

The chain carries TRBV2 and TRBJ2-1; no reliable D call. From germline, CDR1 is SNHLY and CDR2 FYNNEI. The CDR3 covers 12 residues. Between the trimmed V and J ends, which lost 3 bases and 11 bases, there was a span of 11 bases. The DNA for the CDR3 is TGTGCCAGCAGTGATGGAGCGACCAAGCAGTTCTTC. It is translated as CASSDGATKQFF.